A single sample gave rise to the 5 T cell receptor beta chains below, sequenced in a study of Tregs in tolerant kidney transplant recipients. Method: immunoSEQ multiplex PCR; TCRdb's copy keeps in-frame clones and lacks some. This sample has around 21,000 clones, with around three fifths found just once. For these receptors, no antigen is known. Sequencing used Tregs from blood cultured with allogeneic cells. The receptors were gathered from a human donor in good health.

V and J are TRBV9 and TRBJ2-1, with 8 positions matching TRBD1. V was clipped by 4 bases and J by 1 base; unmatched bases: 7. This CDR3 is 16 amino acids long. Germline CDR1 is SGDLS and CDR2 is YYNGEE. The CDR3, as DNA: TGTGCCAGCAGCTCCGGACAGGGCGCGTCCTACAATGAGCAGTTCTTC. Its translation is CASSSGQGASYNEQFF.

The rearrangement links TRBV13 to TRBJ2-2, with D perhaps TRBD2 (5 bases). Between the trimmed V and J ends, which lost 5 bases and 7 bases, there was a span of 17 bases. Germline V gene sequence: CDR1 PRHDT, CDR2 FYEKMQ (reference sequence). This CDR3 has 15 amino acids. The DNA for the CDR3 is TGTGCCAGCAGCCCCTCCCGAGGGCTCGGCGGGGAGCTGTTTTTT. Protein: CASSPSRGLGGELFF. Full variable domain (outside the CDR3, taken from reference TRBV13 and TRBJ2-2): AAGVIQSPRHLIKEKRETATLKCYPIPRHDTVYWYQQGPGQDPQFLISFYEKMQSDKGSIPDRFSAQQFSDYHSELNMSSLELGDSALYFCASSPSRGLGGELFFGEGSRLTVL.

This clone turned up a few times. The V call is TRBV19, the J call TRBJ2-6; D remains unclear. Germline CDR1 reads LNHDA; CDR2 reads SQIVND (reference sequence). The CDR3 totals 15 residues. The germline V and J ends were trimmed by 6 bases and 1 base, with 10 bases remaining between them. In DNA, the CDR3 is TGTGCCAGTAGCATCCTAGGGTCTGGGGCCAACGTCCTGACTTTC. Protein sequence: CASSILGSGANVLTF. Full variable domain (missing parts from reference TRBV19 and TRBJ2-6): DGGITQSPKYLFRKEGQNVTLSCEQNLNHDAMYWYRQDPGQGLRLIYYSQIVNDFQKGDIAEGYSVSREKKESFPLTVTSAQKNPTAFYLCASSILGSGANVLTFGAGSRLTVL.

The chain carries TRBV7-7 and TRBJ2-3; D might be TRBD1 (5 bases). The CDR3 is made up of 13 amino acids. The germline V and J ends were trimmed by 8 bases and 2 bases, with 11 bases remaining between them. Germline V CDR1 and CDR2: SSHAT, FNYEAQ (reference sequence). The CDR3 reads CASGNRPTDTQYF. DNA of the CDR3: TGTGCCAGCGGGAACAGGCCCACAGATACGCAGTATTTT.

The genes are TRBV2 and TRBJ2-7, with a possible D match to TRBD1 (6 bases). Trimming pared 4 bases from V and 2 bases from J, leaving 12 bases between. Per germline, CDR1 SNHLY and CDR2 FYNNEI. The CDR3 totals 14 residues. The CDR3 DNA sequence: TGTGCCAGCAGTGTGGAAAGACAGGCCTACGAGCAGTACTTC. It is translated as CASSVERQAYEQYF.